These 15 T cell receptor beta chains came from one sample sequenced in a study of OX40 agonist ivuxolimab in advanced cancers. Receptors were amplified or captured by the immunoSEQ multiplex PCR assay. Not all clones reach the TCRdb copy of this immuneACCESS table, which keeps in-frame sequences only. Checked studies attribute under half of the gap to unresolved V genes and leave the rest unexplained. The sample table records about 53,000 clones; 84% of these occur just once. The ten largest clones take up approximately 4.2% of the sample. Sequenced material: CD4+ or CD8+ T cells sorted from blood, taken in a trial of the OX40 agonist ivuxolimab. Receptors were obtained from an adult with an advanced solid tumor such as melanoma, head and neck, liver or kidney cancer.

This chain links TRBV7-2 with TRBJ2-2; 8 bases match TRBD2. Germline CDR1 is SGHTA and CDR2 is FQGNSA. The length of the CDR3 is 17 residues. V dropped 6 bases and J dropped 0; count of bases not matched to a gene: 9. This CDR3 reads CASSIRTSSPNTGELFF. The CDR3 DNA sequence: TGTGCCAGCAGTATCCGGACTAGCAGTCCGAACACCGGGGAGCTGTTTTTT. The variable domain in full, with the rest retrieved from reference TRBV7-2 and TRBJ2-2, is GAGVSQSPSNKVTEKGKDVELRCDPISGHTALYWYRQSLGQGLEFLIYFQGNSAPDKSGLPSDRFSAERTGGSVSTLTIQRTQQEDSAVYLCASSIRTSSPNTGELFFGEGSRLTVL.

V is TRBV19 and J is TRBJ2-1; D unclear. This CDR3 contains 11 residues. Germline CDR1 reads LNHDA; CDR2 reads SQIVND (reference sequence). The V gene lost 7 bases and the J gene lost 6 bases, with 7 bases spanning the gap. The chain's CDR3 is CASTWGNEQFF. The CDR3 DNA reads TGTGCCAGTACTTGGGGCAATGAGCAGTTCTTC.

The chain combines TRBV4-2 with TRBJ2-7, with 7 bases matching TRBD1. Germline V gene sequence: CDR1 LGHNA, CDR2 YNFKEQ. The CDR3 totals 14 residues. Trimming took 2 bases from V and 3 from J; bases not matched to a gene: 4. CDR3 in amino acids: CASSQRTGNYEQYF. The CDR3 DNA reads TGTGCCAGCAGCCAAAGGACAGGCAACTACGAGCAGTACTTC.

This chain connects TRBV9 to TRBJ2-5; D call uncertain. Germline CDR1 SGDLS, CDR2 YYNGEE. V was trimmed by 0 bases and J by 1 base, leaving 10 bases between them. The length of the CDR3 is 15 residues. CDR3 amino acids: CASSVAIQVQETQYF. The CDR3 DNA sequence: TGTGCCAGCAGCGTAGCTATCCAGGTCCAAGAGACCCAGTACTTC.

The CDR3 bases are TGCAGCGTTGCCGGGACTAGCGGCACAGATACGCAGTATTTT. Amino acid sequence: CSVAGTSGTDTQYF. The chain combines TRBV29-1 with TRBJ2-3; 10 bases match TRBD2. There are 14 residues in the CDR3. Germline CDR1 SQVTM, CDR2 ANQGSEA. Trimming cost V 4 bases and J 1 base; bases outside gene matches: 2.

The gene calls are TRBV4-3 and TRBJ1-1; 10 bases are shared with TRBD1. In germline, CDR1 is LGHNA, CDR2 YSLEER. The V segment lost 8 bases and the J segment 1 base; nucleotides outside the gene matches: 4. The CDR3 length is 14 residues. The CDR3 reads CASGWDRGNTEAFF. In DNA form, the CDR3 reads TGCGCCAGCGGGTGGGACAGGGGGAACACTGAAGCTTTCTTT.

The CDR3 DNA reads as TGTGCCAGCAGCTTGGGGGCGCCCCAAAACACTGAAGCTTTCTTT. This gives the protein CASSLGAPQNTEAFF. The rearrangement links TRBV5-5 to TRBJ1-1; D gene ambiguous. The V and J ends lost 0 bases and 2 bases respectively, with 11 bases between them. Per germline, CDR1 SGHKS and CDR2 YYEKEE (reference sequence). This CDR3 region has 15 residues. The full variable domain, completed using reference TRBV5-5 and TRBJ1-1, is DAGVTQSPTHLIKTRGQQVTLRCSPISGHKSVSWYQQVLGQGPQFIFQYYEKEERGRGNFPDRFSARQFPNYSSELNVNALLLGDSALYLCASSLGAPQNTEAFFGQGTRLTVV.

CDR3: CASSQGLTGGGYF. In DNA, the CDR3 is TGTGCCAGCAGCCAAGGATTGACAGGGGGCGGTTACTTC. The V gene is TRBV14, the J gene TRBJ2-7; 10 bases agree with TRBD1. CDR1 and CDR2 from the germline V gene are SGHDN and FVKESK. This CDR3 contains 13 residues. V gave up 1 base and J gave up 13 bases; unmatched junction bases: 7.

This chain connects TRBV14 to TRBJ2-7; D call uncertain. Trimming took 0 bases from V and 3 from J, leaving 12 bases between them. The CDR3 is 15 amino acids. Per the germline V gene, CDR1 is SGHDN and CDR2 is FVKESK. The CDR3 spells CASSQDRPLVYEQYF. CDR3 DNA: TGTGCCAGCAGCCAAGATCGACCCCTCGTCTACGAGCAGTACTTC. Using reference TRBV14 and TRBJ2-7 for the parts outside the CDR3, the full variable domain is EAGVTQFPSHSVIEKGQTVTLRCDPISGHDNLYWYRRVMGKEIKFLLHFVKESKQDESGMPNNRFLAERTGGTYSTLKVQPAELEDSGVYFCASSQDRPLVYEQYFGPGTRLTVT.

The chain links TRBV7-2 to TRBJ2-7; 7 nucleotides align to TRBD1. Unmatched junction bases numbered 10, after V lost 5 bases and J lost 3 bases. The germline gives CDR1 SGHTA, CDR2 FQGNSA. The CDR3 has 15 amino acids. The CDR3: CASSRNPGQYYEQYF. The CDR3 bases are TGTGCCAGCAGCCGGAACCCGGGACAGTACTACGAGCAGTACTTC. Complete variable domain (other parts from reference TRBV7-2 and TRBJ2-7): GAGVSQSPSNKVTEKGKDVELRCDPISGHTALYWYRQSLGQGLEFLIYFQGNSAPDKSGLPSDRFSAERTGGSVSTLTIQRTQQEDSAVYLCASSRNPGQYYEQYFGPGTRLTVT.

This clone was detected only a few times. The J gene is TRBJ2-6, the V gene TRBV5-1; D is unresolved. Trimming left V 5 bases short and J 0 bases short, with 6 bases between. The CDR3 spans 14 residues. Germline CDR1 is SGHRS and CDR2 is YFSETQ. The CDR3 DNA follows: TGCGCCAGCAGTTACGTCTCTGGGGCCAACGTCCTGACTTTC. It specifies CASSYVSGANVLTF.

The rearrangement joins TRBV14 to TRBJ2-1; D tentatively fits TRBD1 or TRBD2 (6 bases each). The CDR3 extends over 13 amino acids. V was trimmed by 2 bases and J by 9 bases, leaving 11 bases between them. Germline assignment: CDR1 SGHDN and CDR2 FVKESK. The CDR3 region is CASSQTRGAEQFF. CDR3 coding DNA: TGTGCCAGCAGCCAAACTAGGGGGGCTGAGCAGTTCTTC.

The rearrangement joins TRBV25-1 to TRBJ2-3; D gene ambiguous. The CDR3 totals 14 residues. Germline V gene data show CDR1 as MGHDK and CDR2 as SYGVNS. V lost 6 bases and J lost 4, with 14 bases in between. For the CDR3, the DNA is TGTGCCAGCAGCCGAAGTGTAATAGCAGATACGCAGTATTTT. This translates into CASSRSVIADTQYF.

The chain carries TRBV11-2 and TRBJ2-7; D not resolved. Germline V CDR1 and CDR2: SGHAT, FQNNGV. The CDR3 runs to 14 residues. Trimming left V 5 bases short and J 3 bases short, with 14 bases between. The CDR3 DNA sequence: TGTGCCAGCAGCCACGGCGGAGATCACTACGAGCAGTACTTC. As protein: CASSHGGDHYEQYF.

J is TRBJ1-5 and V is TRBV5-1; D not resolved. The germline gives CDR1 SGHRS, CDR2 YFSETQ. Trimming took 7 bases from V and 9 from J, leaving 14 bases between them. The CDR3 extends over 12 amino acids. The CDR3 nucleotides are TGCGCCAGCTCGGCGGACGAGGGGCCCCAGCATTTT. Protein product: CASSADEGPQHF. Together with reference TRBV5-1 and TRBJ1-5, the CDR3 gives the full variable domain: KAGVTQTPRYLIKTRGQQVTLSCSPISGHRSVSWYQQTPGQGLQFLFEYFSETQRNKGNFPGRFSGRQFSNSRSEMNVSTLELGDSALYLCASSADEGPQHFGDGTRLSIL.